A single sample gave rise to the 6 T cell receptor beta chains below, sequenced in a study of CD8+ T cells in alopecia areata. The authors extracted RNA and reverse transcribed it into cDNA as the sequencing template. Measured with immunoSEQ multiplex PCR; TCRdb has only the in-frame clones, and not every one. The sample consists of roughly 150,000 clones, around 55% of them appearing once. The specimen was CD8+ T cells sorted from blood, collected at week 0. The source of these receptors is a human donor with alopecia areata.

This clone has a handful of counts. The chain uses TRBV14 and TRBJ1-6; maybe TRBD1 (6 bases). Germline CDR1 SGHDN, CDR2 FVKESK. This CDR3 region has 12 residues. With 6 bases removed from V and 10 bases from J, the gap between germline ends came to 10 bases. CDR3 in DNA: TGTGCCAGCAGTCCAGGGGAATCACCCCTCCACTTT. Translated, it gives CASSPGESPLHF.

CDR3 residues: CASSPRAGGAYEQYF. CDR3 in DNA: TGTGCCAGCAGCCCCCGGGCAGGGGGCGCCTACGAGCAGTACTTC. V is TRBV14 and J is TRBJ2-7, with TRBD1 identical over 8 bases. The CDR3 spans 15 residues. Germline V CDR1 and CDR2: SGHDN, FVKESK. The V segment lost 4 bases and the J segment 2 bases; nucleotides outside the gene matches: 7.

The CDR3 DNA reads as TGTGCCAGCAGCGTAGGGTCGGGGCACACAGATACGCAGTATTTT. It is translated as CASSVGSGHTDTQYF. This chain uses TRBV9 with TRBJ2-3, with D perhaps matching TRBD1 or TRBD2 (5 bases each). The CDR3 length is 15 residues. Germline CDR1 SGDLS, CDR2 YYNGEE. Deletions cut 0 bases from V and 2 bases from J, with 10 bases between.

For this clone: This likely reflects a read error, since a far larger clone is one base away. The chain links TRBV9 to TRBJ1-2, with D uncertain. The CDR3 is 14 residues long. The V gene lost 4 bases and the J gene lost 6 bases, with 16 bases spanning the gap. Germline loops: CDR1 SGDLS, CDR2 YYNGEE. The CDR3 is CASSPILGENGYTF. The CDR3 nucleotides are TGTGCCAGCAGCCCTATTCTGGGAGAAAATGGCTACACCTTC.

The CDR3 nucleotides read TGTGCCAGCAGCAAGGGGGCTAGCGGGGAATTCACAGATACGCAGTATTTT. Its translation: CASSKGASGEFTDTQYF. The rearrangement uses TRBV9 and TRBJ2-3; 9 bases match TRBD2. V shed 4 bases, J shed 2 bases, and the junction held 11 bases outside the gene matches. Germline V gene sequence: CDR1 SGDLS, CDR2 YYNGEE. The CDR3 is 17 amino acids.

V gene TRBV7-2 combines with J gene TRBJ1-1; 7 bases map to TRBD1. Germline assignment: CDR1 SGHTA and CDR2 FQGNSA. With V trimmed by 6 bases and J by 1 base, 11 bases remained unmatched. This CDR3 region has 16 residues. For the CDR3, the DNA is TGTGCCAGCAGTCCTACAGGGGATCTTACGAACACTGAAGCTTTCTTT. Translating it yields CASSPTGDLTNTEAFF.